This entry lists 29 T cell receptor beta chains sequenced from one sample in a study of shared clonotypes between healthy human individuals. Profiling relied on immunoSEQ multiplex PCR, and the TCRdb table lists in-frame clones only, not all of them. Of roughly 1,100,000 clones listed, around 75% were seen once; the top ten hold about 1.5%. Specimen: memory CD4+ T cells sorted from blood. The subset denotes: CD45RA-negative fraction. These receptors originate from a man between 18 and 35 years old in good health.

This clone has only a few counts. The CDR3 DNA is TGTGCCAGCAGCTCCCAAGGTGCCGGCACTGAAGCTTTCTTT. Translating it yields CASSSQGAGTEAFF. V usage is TRBV5-5 and J usage is TRBJ1-1; D gene unclear. The CDR3 extends over 14 amino acids. Germline V gene sequence: CDR1 SGHKS, CDR2 YYEKEE (reference sequence). The germline V and J ends were trimmed by 3 bases and 4 bases, with 13 bases remaining between them.

The chain has TRBV5-1 and TRBJ2-5; 11 bases match TRBD1. The J call could be wrong; TRBJ2-7 is a better fit for the DNA end. This CDR3 contains 17 residues. Germline loops: CDR1 SGHRS, CDR2 YFSETQ. CDR3 sequence (DNA): TGCGCCAGCAGCTTGATCTTTCCGGGACAGGGGGCCTACGAGCAGTACTTC. The encoded protein is CASSLIFPGQGAYEQYF.

V gene TRBV6-5 combines with J gene TRBJ2-3; D is possibly TRBD2 (5 bases). The germline gives CDR1 MNHEY, CDR2 SVGAGI. Between the trimmed V and J ends, which lost 7 bases and 5 bases, there was a span of 13 bases. The length of the CDR3 is 13 residues. The CDR3 here is CASTLLGGDTQYF. The CDR3 nucleotides read TGTGCCAGCACGCTGCTAGGAGGAGATACGCAGTATTTT.

The table lists this clone with a count of one. This chain links TRBV7-2 with TRBJ1-3; maybe TRBD1 (6 bases). Germline CDR1 is SGHTA and CDR2 is FQGNSA. Trimming took off 0 bases at V and 3 bases at J, with 9 bases between the two ends. This CDR3 comprises 15 residues. CDR3 sequence (DNA): TGTGCCAGCAGCTTAGCACAGGGTCATGGAAACACCATATATTTT. Its protein is CASSLAQGHGNTIYF.

This chain uses TRBV7-2 with TRBJ1-1, with D possibly matching TRBD1 (6 bases). The germline V gene has CDR1 SGHTA and CDR2 FQGNSA. The CDR3 is made up of 16 amino acids. V lost 1 base to trimming and J lost 11 bases, with 23 bases between them. The CDR3 bases are TGTGCCAGCAGCTTAGAAGCTGGGGGCGGGGGGCAACGGGCTTTCTTT. Amino acid sequence: CASSLEAGGGGQRAFF.

The rearrangement links TRBV6-1 to TRBJ2-7, with 10 bases that match TRBD1. Germline CDR1 and CDR2: MNHNS and SASEGT. The junction had 3 bases not matched to a gene; V was cut back by 2 bases and J by 5 bases. This CDR3 is 14 amino acids long. For the CDR3, the DNA is TGTGCCAGCAGTGAACGGGACAGGGGTGACGAGCAGTACTTC. It is translated as CASSERDRGDEQYF.

V is TRBV21-1 and J is TRBJ2-2; TRBD2 is the table's D call and was not checked against the DNA. TRBV21-1 is reported as a pseudogene. CDR3 length: 14 residues. The CDR3 sequence: CASKDGRDTGELFF. Written as DNA, the CDR3 is TGTGCCAGCAAGGATGGCCGGGACACCGGGGAGCTGTTTTTT.

The gene calls are TRBV19 and TRBJ2-5, with 11 bases fitting TRBD1. The tail of the sequence fits TRBJ2-7 better, so the J call may be wrong. In germline, CDR1 is LNHDA, CDR2 SQIVND (reference sequence). This CDR3 region has 14 residues. Written as DNA, the CDR3 is TGTGCCAGTAGTACCCGGGACAGGGGGAACGAGCAGTACTTC. Protein: CASSTRDRGNEQYF.

The V gene is TRBV11-2, the J gene TRBJ1-1, with D uncertain. Per germline, CDR1 SGHAT and CDR2 FQNNGV. Between the trimmed V and J ends, which lost 0 bases and 4 bases, there was a span of 12 bases. The CDR3 covers 15 residues. The CDR3 DNA reads TGTGCCAGCAGCTTAGAACGGCTGGGGAGCACTGAAGCTTTCTTT. It encodes CASSLERLGSTEAFF.

Turning to this clone: The same CDR3 also results from other DNA sequences found in this sample. V gene TRBV30 combines with J gene TRBJ1-5; D might be TRBD1 (5 bases). The CDR3 runs 13 residues. From germline, CDR1 is GTSNPN and CDR2 SVGIG (reference sequence). The germline V and J ends were trimmed by 2 bases and 2 bases, with 7 bases remaining between them. The CDR3 here is CAWSTGGNQPQHF. Written as DNA, the CDR3 is TGTGCCTGGAGTACAGGAGGCAATCAGCCCCAGCATTTT.

The chain carries TRBV19 and TRBJ2-5, with TRBD1 matching 10 bases. The V gene's germline CDR1 is LNHDA and CDR2 SQIVND (reference sequence). The V gene end was trimmed by 5 bases and the J gene end by 1 base; junction bases not matched to a gene: 7. The CDR3 contains 16 residues. This CDR3 reads CASSPRQGASQETQYF. The CDR3 region has the DNA TGTGCCAGTAGTCCCAGACAGGGGGCGAGCCAAGAGACCCAGTACTTC.

The count of this clone is one. The rearrangement uses TRBV10-3 and TRBJ2-7; possibly TRBD1 or TRBD2 for D (5 bases each). V was shortened by 4 bases and J by 7 bases, with 17 bases between the two germline ends. CDR1 ENHRY and CDR2 SYGVKD come from the germline V gene. The CDR3 contains 14 residues. CDR3 region: CAISVYRDEREQYF. The CDR3 DNA follows: TGTGCCATCAGTGTGTACCGGGACGAAAGGGAGCAGTACTTC.

The V and J genes are TRBV27 and TRBJ2-7; TRBD2 agrees at 9 bases. CDR1 is MNHEY and CDR2 is SMNVEV in the germline V gene (reference sequence). The V segment lost 6 bases and the J segment 2 bases; nucleotides outside the gene matches: 5. The CDR3 runs 14 residues. In DNA, the CDR3 is TGTGCCAGCAGCGAACTAGCGGGCGCCTACGAGCAGTACTTC. Translated, it gives CASSELAGAYEQYF.

The V gene is TRBV7-2, the J gene TRBJ2-2, with TRBD1 matching 10 bases. Trimming cost V 4 bases and J 5 bases; bases outside gene matches: 4. CDR3 size: 15 residues. The germline V gene encodes CDR1 SGHTA and CDR2 FQGNSA. This CDR3 reads CASSSTGGRTGELFF. DNA of the CDR3: TGTGCCAGCAGCTCGACAGGGGGCAGGACCGGGGAGCTGTTTTTT.

Of note for this clone: The identical CDR3 is also encoded by other nucleotide sequences in the sample. The chain couples TRBV27 to TRBJ2-7; TRBD1 matches at 8 bases. Germline loops: CDR1 MNHEY, CDR2 SMNVEV (reference sequence). The V segment lost 6 bases and the J segment 1 base; nucleotides outside the gene matches: 2. The CDR3 extends over 13 amino acids. CDR3 region: CASRRTGSYEQYF. CDR3 nucleotides: TGTGCCAGCAGGCGGACAGGGTCCTACGAGCAGTACTTC.

The chain has TRBV2 and TRBJ2-7; possible D gene TRBD2, 5 bases. This CDR3 is built from 19 residues. The germline gives CDR1 SNHLY, CDR2 FYNNEI. Deletions cut 8 bases from V and 5 bases from J, with 34 bases between. For the CDR3, the DNA is TGTGCCAGCGTCCGACCTATCGCTACCGACTTCGAAACTAGGGACGAGCAGTACTTC. Translated: CASVRPIATDFETRDEQYF.

To note about this clone: Additional DNA sequences in this sample encode the identical CDR3. The chain links TRBV5-1 to TRBJ1-1; TRBD1 matches at 7 bases. The CDR3 is made up of 15 amino acids. Per the germline V gene, CDR1 is SGHRS and CDR2 is YFSETQ. V lost 0 bases to trimming and J lost 1 base; unmatched junction nucleotides: 3. The CDR3 spells CASSLGTGTNTEAFF. CDR3 sequence (DNA): TGCGCCAGCAGCTTGGGGACAGGCACGAACACTGAAGCTTTCTTT.

This clone was seen once. The V gene is TRBV30, the J gene TRBJ2-6, with D possibly TRBD2 on 6 matching bases. The germline V and J ends were trimmed by 2 bases and 0 bases, with 8 bases remaining between them. The CDR3 has 15 amino acids. Per germline, CDR1 GTSNPN and CDR2 SVGIG (reference sequence). The CDR3 sequence is CAWSYGGSGANVLTF. In DNA form, the CDR3 reads TGTGCCTGGAGTTACGGGGGCTCTGGGGCCAACGTCCTGACTTTC.

The V gene is TRBV14, the J gene TRBJ2-3; the D gene could be TRBD1 or TRBD2 (5 bases each). Trimming shortened V by 1 base and J by 0 bases, and 17 bases separated the two germline ends. CDR1 SGHDN and CDR2 FVKESK come from the germline V gene. The CDR3 has 18 amino acids. CDR3 loop: CASSQGRGRAGSTDTQYF. DNA of the CDR3: TGTGCCAGCAGCCAAGGTAGAGGGCGAGCAGGGAGCACAGATACGCAGTATTTT. Full variable domain (missing parts from reference TRBV14 and TRBJ2-3): EAGVTQFPSHSVIEKGQTVTLRCDPISGHDNLYWYRRVMGKEIKFLLHFVKESKQDESGMPNNRFLAERTGGTYSTLKVQPAELEDSGVYFCASSQGRGRAGSTDTQYFGPGTRLTVL.

The chain is built from TRBV30 and TRBJ2-2, with a possible D match to TRBD2 (5 bases). The CDR3 is made up of 14 amino acids. Trimming cost V 2 bases and J 5 bases, with 12 bases left between them. CDR1 and CDR2 from the germline V gene are GTSNPN and SVGIG (reference sequence). CDR3 residues: CAWSSLGGTGELFF. The CDR3 nucleotides read TGTGCCTGGAGTTCCCTCGGAGGTACCGGGGAGCTGTTTTTT.

The chain carries TRBV5-6 and TRBJ2-7, with 10 bases matching TRBD2. V lost 0 bases and J lost 8; bases outside the gene matches: 8. The CDR3 has 15 amino acids. Germline CDR1 SGHDT, CDR2 YYEEEE. The CDR3 here is CASSLGLAGVDQQYF. Written as DNA, the CDR3 is TGTGCCAGCAGCTTGGGGCTAGCGGGAGTGGATCAGCAGTACTTC.

Comment on this clone: The same CDR3 is also encoded by other DNA sequences in this sample. The chain recombines TRBV7-2 with TRBJ1-1, with D possibly being TRBD1 (6 bases). The CDR3 runs to 13 residues. V dropped 4 bases and J dropped 5 bases, with 11 bases sitting between them. From germline, CDR1 is SGHTA and CDR2 FQGNSA. This CDR3 is CASSSTGNTEAFF. In DNA, the CDR3 is TGTGCCAGCAGCTCCACAGGGAATACTGAAGCTTTCTTT.

The rearrangement links TRBV7-2 to TRBJ1-1; tentatively, D is TRBD1 (6 bases). The germline CDR1 and CDR2 sequences are SGHTA and FQGNSA. The CDR3 extends over 15 amino acids. V lost 1 base and J lost 7, with 16 bases in between. The CDR3 loop reads CASSLEAGGGREAFF. The CDR3 coding sequence is TGTGCCAGCAGCTTAGAGGCCGGGGGGGGCCGTGAAGCTTTCTTT.

The CDR3 sequence is CASSLTGTGLSGYYGYTF. The CDR3 region has the DNA TGTGCCAGCAGCTTAACCGGGACAGGGCTCTCGGGATACTATGGCTACACCTTC. V gene TRBV5-5 combines with J gene TRBJ1-2; 9 nucleotides align to TRBD1. The germline CDR1 and CDR2 sequences are SGHKS and YYEKEE (reference sequence). Trimming cost V 2 bases and J 3 bases; bases outside gene matches: 14. The CDR3 is 18 residues long.

This chain joins TRBV10-3 and TRBJ2-3; 9 nucleotides line up with TRBD2. Germline V gives CDR1 ENHRY, CDR2 SYGVKD. With 8 bases clipped from V and 1 base from J, the junction kept 7 bases outside the gene matches. This CDR3 is built from 15 residues. The DNA for the CDR3 is TGTGCCATCCGGCCTAGCGGGATCCGCACAGATACGCAGTATTTT. Its protein product is CAIRPSGIRTDTQYF.

The V and J genes are TRBV30 and TRBJ2-7, with 14 bases lining up with TRBD2. The CDR3 spans 13 residues. Germline values: CDR1 GTSNPN, CDR2 SVGIG (reference sequence). Losses at the gene ends were 5 bases for V and 5 bases for J; bases not matched to a gene: 2. CDR3: CAWGTSGGHEQYF. The CDR3 bases are TGTGCCTGGGGGACTAGCGGGGGCCACGAGCAGTACTTC.

This clone was seen a handful of times. The chain employs TRBV5-6 and TRBJ2-5; D not certain. With 2 bases removed from V and 6 bases from J, the gap between germline ends came to 14 bases. This CDR3 has 14 amino acids. CDR1 SGHDT and CDR2 YYEEEE come from the germline V gene. The CDR3 loop is CASSFTETLKTQYF. As DNA, the CDR3 is TGTGCCAGCAGCTTCACAGAAACCTTGAAGACCCAGTACTTC.

This clone was seen only a few times. V usage is TRBV18 and J usage is TRBJ1-6, with a weak D call TRBD1 (5 bases). The CDR3 is made up of 15 amino acids. Trimming left V 0 bases short and J 9 bases short, with 12 bases between. CDR1 and CDR2 (germline): KGHSH, LQKENI. This CDR3 reads CASSPPKEGSSPLHF. The CDR3 DNA is TGTGCCAGCTCACCACCGAAGGAGGGGAGTTCACCCCTCCACTTT. The full variable domain, rest sourced from reference TRBV18 and TRBJ1-6, is NAGVMQNPRHLVRRRGQEARLRCSPMKGHSHVYWYRQLPEEGLKFMVYLQKENIIDESGMPKERFSAEFPKEGPSILRIQQVVRGDSAAYFCASSPPKEGSSPLHFGNGTRLTVT.

J is TRBJ2-4 and V is TRBV6-5; weak D call: TRBD1 (6 bases). Germline loops: CDR1 MNHEY, CDR2 SVGAGI. The CDR3 is 15 amino acids. Between the trimmed V and J ends, which lost 6 bases and 0 bases, there was a span of 12 bases. The CDR3 region is CASRLQGSAKNIQYF. The CDR3 coding sequence is TGTGCCAGCAGATTACAGGGTTCAGCCAAAAACATTCAGTACTTC.